This entry features one T cell receptor beta chain sequence. In the original workflow: Amplified reference gene primers provided the basis for estimating nucleated cell counts. The repertoire was sequenced with immunoSEQ multiplex PCR; TCRdb's copy has only in-frame clones and lacks some. V and J calls plus clone size are reproduced from that table; the DNA served to infer D and trimming. The sample consists of a few hundred thousand clones, around 87% of them appearing once. The source of the sample is a study of blood T cell repertoires in COVID-19. Participant reports of clinical history set cohort assignment. Per the germline V gene, CDR1 is SGHTA and CDR2 is FQGNSA. V gave up 1 base and J gave up 0 bases, with 6 bases separating them. The CDR3 totals 14 residues.

The sample taken for sequencing was PBMCs or T cells enriched from blood (not recorded which). This TCR came from a man aged 18 to 29 who had recovered from COVID-19. The J gene is TRBJ1-1, the V gene TRBV7-2; D gene uncertain. CDR3 DNA: TGTGCCAGCAGCTTAGACCCGGTGAACACTGAAGCTTTCTTT. It translates to CASSLDPVNTEAFF.